The next 8 T cell receptor beta chains were all read from a single sample in a study of T cells in Graves' hyperthyroidism and ophthalmopathy (dated by TCRdb to the late 2010s). Libraries came from multiplex PCR. Sequencing relied on an Illumina HiSeq 2000. The TCR beta CDR3 regions were amplified from the RNA transcripts. The first round of RT-PCR for the TCR CDR3 was performed with the HTBI primer set and the Qiagen OneStep RT-PCR kit. TCRdb applied fastp at Q25 and MiXCR to the public reads, then kept only in-frame beta chains. Each CDR3 protein gets just one entry, which takes the most common genes and DNA from the rows behind it. The sample table records around 350,000 distinct CDR3 sequences; less than 15% of these occur just once. The ten largest account for 9% to 9.5% of the sample. Sequencing was performed on blood. These receptors originate from a woman aged 18-29 years with Graves' hyperthyroidism.

The table lists this clonotype with many counts. This sequence joins TRBV12-3 or TRBV12-4 and TRBJ1-6; no definite D call. V gave up 3 bases and J gave up 10 bases, with 10 bases separating them. CDR3 length: 13 amino acids. In DNA form, the CDR3 reads TGTGCCAGCAGTTTCAGGTTGGAGTCACCCCTCCACTTT. Protein: CASSFRLESPLHF.

V gene TRBV12-3 or TRBV12-4 combines with J gene TRBJ1-1; no clear D. The germline V and J ends were trimmed by 1 base and 3 bases, with 6 bases remaining between them. CDR3 size: 13 residues. CDR3 amino acids: CASSLGRHTEAFF. In nucleotides, the CDR3 is TGTGCCAGCAGTTTAGGCAGGCACACTGAAGCTTTCTTT.

The sample holds many counts of this clonotype. V usage is TRBV27 and J usage is TRBJ2-7; 8 positions agree with TRBD2. V dropped 1 base and J dropped 3; count of bases not matched to a gene: 5. Germline V gives CDR1 MNHEY, CDR2 SMNVEV (reference sequence). The CDR3 totals 15 residues. The CDR3 nucleotides are TGTGCCAGCAGTTTATATCCACTAGCGGACTACGAGCAGTACTTC. It codes for CASSLYPLADYEQYF.

The rearrangement uses TRBV2 and TRBJ2-5; TRBD1 agrees at 7 bases. CDR3 length: 12 amino acids. Per germline, CDR1 SNHLY and CDR2 FYNNEI. Trimming took 6 bases from V and 4 from J; bases not matched to a gene: 2. As DNA, the CDR3 is TGTGCCAGCAGCAACAGGGGAGAGACCCAGTACTTC. Translated, it gives CASSNRGETQYF.

This clonotype was counted ten times or more. The rearrangement links TRBV24-1 to TRBJ2-1; 11 bases agree with TRBD2. The CDR3 spans 16 residues. With 4 bases clipped from V and 1 base from J, the junction kept 2 bases outside the gene matches. Looked up from germline, CDR1 is KGHDR and CDR2 is SFDVKD. The CDR3 coding sequence is TGTGCCACCAGTGACGCTAGCGGGAGGTCCTACAATGAGCAGTTCTTC. Its translation: CATSDASGRSYNEQFF.

CDR3 bases: TGCAGTGCTAGAGATGTCCGGGGGGGCTACAATGAGCAGTTCTTC. It codes for CSARDVRGGYNEQFF. The rearrangement links TRBV20-1 to TRBJ2-1, with TRBD2 matching over 8 bases. This CDR3 region has 15 residues. After removal of 0 bases from V and 3 bases from J, the junction contained 4 bases not matched to a gene. The germline V gene has CDR1 DFQATT and CDR2 SNEGSKA (reference sequence).

This clonotype was detected only a few times. The chain joins TRBV9 to TRBJ2-1, with 10 nucleotides matching TRBD2. V gave up 3 bases and J gave up 5 bases; unmatched junction bases: 5. Germline CDR1 reads SGDLS; CDR2 reads YYNGEE. The length of the CDR3 is 15 residues. CDR3 sequence reads: CASSGLAGVNNEQFF. The DNA of the CDR3 is TGTGCCAGCAGCGGCCTAGCGGGAGTTAACAATGAGCAGTTCTTC.

This chain links TRBV5-1 with TRBJ2-7; TRBD1 is a possible D gene (6 bases). Germline-derived CDR1 and CDR2 are SGHRS and YFSETQ. There are 14 residues in the CDR3. Trimming took off 4 bases at V and 6 bases at J, with 17 bases between the two ends. CDR3 DNA sequence: TGCGCCAGCAGCCAGGGAACCCAGGGGTTCGAGCAGTACTTC. Its protein is CASSQGTQGFEQYF.